The rows below give T cell receptor beta chains drawn from one sample of a study of cytomegalovirus exposure and HLA in healthy donors. Data came from immunoSEQ multiplex PCR; TCRdb stores just in-frame clones and leaves some out. The sample has some 110,000 clones; about 91% are singletons. The sequenced sample was PBMCs. The receptors shown here come from a man between 18 and 29 years old in good health and CMV-seronegative. CDR3s include the opening cysteine and the closing phenylalanine or tryptophan. Each record gives: V gene, clone size, J gene, D gene, CDR3 DNA, CDR3 protein. The D gene is left open where the match is weak. Size is stated for part of the rows, as once, few or many counts, or as a class when the clone is expanded.

v_gene: TRBV27; abundance: -; j_gene: TRBJ2-7; d_gene: TRBD2; CDR3nt: TGTGCCAGCAGCGGGGGGGGGAGCAACTACGAGCAGTACTTC; CDR3aa: CASSGGGSNYEQYF
v_gene: TRBV29-1; abundance: -; j_gene: TRBJ2-3; d_gene: TRBD2; CDR3nt: TGCAGCGTCCGGACTAGCGGAGCACCTAGCACAGATACGCAGTATTTT; CDR3aa: CSVRTSGAPSTDTQYF
v_gene: TRBV7-2; abundance: -; j_gene: TRBJ2-2; d_gene: -; CDR3nt: TGTGCCAGCAGCTTAGAGCCCCAGGGTACTGGGGAGCTGTTTTTT; CDR3aa: CASSLEPQGTGELFF
v_gene: TRBV4-1; abundance: -; j_gene: TRBJ1-1; d_gene: -; CDR3nt: TGCGCCAGCAGCCAAGTCCGACAGTACTCTGAAGCTTTCTTT; CDR3aa: CASSQVRQYSEAFF
v_gene: TRBV20-1; abundance: -; j_gene: TRBJ2-1; d_gene: -; CDR3nt: TGCAGTGCTCCTGACTTAGTTGAGCAGTTCTTC; CDR3aa: CSAPDLVEQFF
v_gene: TRBV2; abundance: -; j_gene: TRBJ2-5; d_gene: TRBD2; CDR3nt: TGTGCCAGCAGTAAGGGACTAGCGGGAGAGGAGACCCAGTACTTC; CDR3aa: CASSKGLAGEETQYF
v_gene: TRBV19; abundance: -; j_gene: TRBJ1-5; d_gene: -; CDR3nt: TGTGCCAGTAGTACAGGGGCCCCCGGGGATAGCAATCAGCCCCAGCATTTT; CDR3aa: CASSTGAPGDSNQPQHF
v_gene: TRBV7-7; abundance: -; j_gene: TRBJ2-5; d_gene: TRBD2; CDR3nt: TGTGCCAGCAGCTTGACAAGCGGGGGGGCAGAGACCCAGTACTTC; CDR3aa: CASSLTSGGAETQYF
v_gene: TRBV19; abundance: once; j_gene: TRBJ1-5; d_gene: -; CDR3nt: TGTGCCAGTACCGACCGTCGGGTTGGCAATCAGCCCCAGCATTTT; CDR3aa: CASTDRRVGNQPQHF
v_gene: TRBV21-1; abundance: -; j_gene: TRBJ2-7; d_gene: -; CDR3nt: TGTGCCAGCAGCAAGACAGAGTGGGCAGGGAACGAGCAGTACTTC; CDR3aa: CASSKTEWAGNEQYF
v_gene: TRBV7-9; abundance: -; j_gene: TRBJ1-4; d_gene: TRBD1; CDR3nt: TGTGCCAGCAGCTCGCCGGGACAGGGTTTTGAAAAACTGTTTTTT; CDR3aa: CASSSPGQGFEKLFF
v_gene: TRBV7-8; abundance: -; j_gene: TRBJ1-2; d_gene: -; CDR3nt: TGTGCCAGCAGCCCCTCAAGTCGACAGAACTATGGCTACACCTTC; CDR3aa: CASSPSSRQNYGYTF
v_gene: TRBV6-1; abundance: -; j_gene: TRBJ1-1; d_gene: -; CDR3nt: TGTGCCAGCAGTGACATAAGGGGCGTGAACACTGAAGCTTTCTTT; CDR3aa: CASSDIRGVNTEAFF
v_gene: TRBV5-1; abundance: -; j_gene: TRBJ2-5; d_gene: TRBD1; CDR3nt: TGCGCCAGCAGCTTGCCGGGACAGGGGTTCGAGACCCAGTACTTC; CDR3aa: CASSLPGQGFETQYF
v_gene: TRBV5-1; abundance: once; j_gene: TRBJ2-2; d_gene: -; CDR3nt: TGCGCCAGCAGTAGTAGCGTCGACGGGGAGCTGTTTTTT; CDR3aa: CASSSSVDGELFF
v_gene: TRBV4-3; abundance: -; j_gene: TRBJ2-5; d_gene: TRBD2; CDR3nt: TGCGCCAGCAGCCGAAGCGGGGCGGGGGAGACCCAGTACTTC; CDR3aa: CASSRSGAGETQYF
v_gene: TRBV7-2; abundance: -; j_gene: TRBJ2-3; d_gene: -; CDR3nt: TGTGCCAGCAGCTTGAGCCGAGCAGATACGCAGTATTTT; CDR3aa: CASSLSRADTQYF
v_gene: TRBV25-1; abundance: once; j_gene: TRBJ2-5; d_gene: TRBD2; CDR3nt: TGTGCCAGCAGTGAATCCAATAGCGGGGGACCCCAAGAGACCCAGTACTTC; CDR3aa: CASSESNSGGPQETQYF
v_gene: TRBV6-5; abundance: -; j_gene: TRBJ1-2; d_gene: -; CDR3nt: TGTGCCAGCAGGCAACAGGGAAACTATGGCTACACCTTC; CDR3aa: CASRQQGNYGYTF
v_gene: TRBV11-2; abundance: -; j_gene: TRBJ2-3; d_gene: TRBD1; CDR3nt: TGTGCCAGCAGCTTAGAATCTCGGGACAGAAGACTCACAGATACGCAGTATTTT; CDR3aa: CASSLESRDRRLTDTQYF
v_gene: TRBV7-7; abundance: -; j_gene: TRBJ2-1; d_gene: TRBD1; CDR3nt: TGTGCCAGCAGCTTATCGAAGGGGACAGACGTCGATGAGCAGTTCTTC; CDR3aa: CASSLSKGTDVDEQFF
v_gene: TRBV18; abundance: -; j_gene: TRBJ2-7; d_gene: -; CDR3nt: TGTGCCAGCTCACCTCGGACAAGGGGCTACGAGCAGTACTTC; CDR3aa: CASSPRTRGYEQYF
v_gene: TRBV7-9; abundance: -; j_gene: TRBJ2-7; d_gene: TRBD1; CDR3nt: TGTGCCAGCAGCTTATTAGGACAGGGGATCGTCGACGAGCAGTACTTC; CDR3aa: CASSLLGQGIVDEQYF
v_gene: TRBV11-2; abundance: -; j_gene: TRBJ1-3; d_gene: -; CDR3nt: TGTGCCAGCAGCTTAGGAGTTCACTCTGGAAACACCATATATTTT; CDR3aa: CASSLGVHSGNTIYF
v_gene: TRBV5-1; abundance: -; j_gene: TRBJ2-5; d_gene: TRBD2; CDR3nt: TGCGCCAGCAGCCCATTAGGGGGACTAGCGGGAGTAGAGACCCAGTACTTC; CDR3aa: CASSPLGGLAGVETQYF
v_gene: TRBV28; abundance: once; j_gene: TRBJ2-5; d_gene: TRBD2; CDR3nt: TGTGCCAGCAGTACAAGGACTAGCGGGAGGGCCCCGGAGACCCAGTACTTC; CDR3aa: CASSTRTSGRAPETQYF
v_gene: TRBV18; abundance: -; j_gene: TRBJ2-2; d_gene: -; CDR3nt: TGTGCCAGCTCACCCCCAGGGGCTACGAACACCGGGGAGCTGTTTTTT; CDR3aa: CASSPPGATNTGELFF
v_gene: TRBV11-3; abundance: -; j_gene: TRBJ2-7; d_gene: TRBD1; CDR3nt: TGTGCCAGCAGCTCGACAGGGGCTAGCTCCTACGAGCAGTACTTC; CDR3aa: CASSSTGASSYEQYF
v_gene: TRBV5-1; abundance: -; j_gene: TRBJ2-1; d_gene: TRBD2; CDR3nt: TGCGCCAGCAGCAGTAGCGGGGATTCCTACAATGAGCAGTTCTTC; CDR3aa: CASSSSGDSYNEQFF
v_gene: TRBV7-2; abundance: -; j_gene: TRBJ1-4; d_gene: -; CDR3nt: TGTGCCAGCAGCCACGGGGGGCGCGGTGAAAAACTGTTTTTT; CDR3aa: CASSHGGRGEKLFF
v_gene: TRBV6-1; abundance: once; j_gene: TRBJ1-1; d_gene: TRBD1; CDR3nt: TGTGCCAGCAGTGAAATTTGGACAGGGGTCACTGAAGCTTTCTTT; CDR3aa: CASSEIWTGVTEAFF
v_gene: TRBV6-5; abundance: -; j_gene: TRBJ2-7; d_gene: TRBD2; CDR3nt: TGTGCCAGCCGGCCCGGGGGGGTTTACGAGCAGTACTTC; CDR3aa: CASRPGGVYEQYF
v_gene: TRBV28; abundance: few; j_gene: TRBJ2-7; d_gene: TRBD1; CDR3nt: TGTGCCAGCAGCCAAGGGGACAGGGGAGGCGAGCAGTACTTC; CDR3aa: CASSQGDRGGEQYF
v_gene: TRBV5-1; abundance: -; j_gene: TRBJ2-7; d_gene: TRBD1; CDR3nt: TGCGCCAGCAGCTGGTCCGGGACAGACCCCTACGAGCAGTACTTC; CDR3aa: CASSWSGTDPYEQYF
v_gene: TRBV5-1; abundance: -; j_gene: TRBJ2-3; d_gene: TRBD2; CDR3nt: TGCGCCAGCAGCTCGGGCCCGAGTGCGGGGGTGAGCACAGATACGCAGTATTTT; CDR3aa: CASSSGPSAGVSTDTQYF
v_gene: TRBV9; abundance: -; j_gene: TRBJ2-7; d_gene: TRBD2; CDR3nt: TGTGCCAGCAGCCCCGGTGCTAGCGGGGGTCTTTACTACGAGCAGTACTTC; CDR3aa: CASSPGASGGLYYEQYF
v_gene: TRBV9; abundance: once; j_gene: TRBJ1-1; d_gene: -; CDR3nt: TGTGCCAGCAGCGACTACAGGGCCGGGCTCACTGAAGCTTTCTTT; CDR3aa: CASSDYRAGLTEAFF
v_gene: TRBV6-1; abundance: -; j_gene: TRBJ1-1; d_gene: -; CDR3nt: TGTGCCAGCAGCCCCCCCCTGGACTCTTTGACTGAAGCTTTCTTT; CDR3aa: CASSPPLDSLTEAFF